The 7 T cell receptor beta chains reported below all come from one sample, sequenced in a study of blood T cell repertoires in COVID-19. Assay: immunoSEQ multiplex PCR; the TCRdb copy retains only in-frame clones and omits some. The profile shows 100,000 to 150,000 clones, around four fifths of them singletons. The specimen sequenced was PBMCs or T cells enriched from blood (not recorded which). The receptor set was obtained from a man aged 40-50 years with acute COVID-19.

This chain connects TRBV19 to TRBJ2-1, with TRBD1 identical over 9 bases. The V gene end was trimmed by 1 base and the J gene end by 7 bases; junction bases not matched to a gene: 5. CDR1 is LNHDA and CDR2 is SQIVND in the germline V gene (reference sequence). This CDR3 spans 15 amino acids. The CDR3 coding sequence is TGTGCCAGTAGTATAGTGAGGGACAGGGTGAATGAGCAGTTCTTC. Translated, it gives CASSIVRDRVNEQFF.

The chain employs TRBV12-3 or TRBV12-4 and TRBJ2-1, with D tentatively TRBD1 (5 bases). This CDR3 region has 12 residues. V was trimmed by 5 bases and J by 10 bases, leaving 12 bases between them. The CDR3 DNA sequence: TGTGCCAGCAGTCCACAGGTCGGGGAGCAGTTCTTC. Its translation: CASSPQVGEQFF.

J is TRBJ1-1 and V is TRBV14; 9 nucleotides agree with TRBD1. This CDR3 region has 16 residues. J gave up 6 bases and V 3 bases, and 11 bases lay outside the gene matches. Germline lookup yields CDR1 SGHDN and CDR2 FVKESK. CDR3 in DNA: TGTGCCAGCAGCCAGGTCCGGGACAGGGTAAATCCTGAAGCTTTCTTT. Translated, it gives CASSQVRDRVNPEAFF.

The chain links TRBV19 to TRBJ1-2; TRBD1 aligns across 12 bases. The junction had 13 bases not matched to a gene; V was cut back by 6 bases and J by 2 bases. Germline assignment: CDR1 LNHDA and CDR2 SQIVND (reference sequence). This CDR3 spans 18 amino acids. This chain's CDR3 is CASSFGPGQGAGNYGYTF. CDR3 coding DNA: TGTGCCAGTAGCTTTGGACCGGGACAGGGGGCAGGAAACTATGGCTACACCTTC.

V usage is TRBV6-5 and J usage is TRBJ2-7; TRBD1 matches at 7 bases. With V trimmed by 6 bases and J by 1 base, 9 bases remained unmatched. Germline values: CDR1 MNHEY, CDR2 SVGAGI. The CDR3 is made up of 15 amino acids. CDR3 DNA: TGTGCCAGCAGGGTACAGGGGACGGGGTCCTACGAGCAGTACTTC. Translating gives CASRVQGTGSYEQYF.

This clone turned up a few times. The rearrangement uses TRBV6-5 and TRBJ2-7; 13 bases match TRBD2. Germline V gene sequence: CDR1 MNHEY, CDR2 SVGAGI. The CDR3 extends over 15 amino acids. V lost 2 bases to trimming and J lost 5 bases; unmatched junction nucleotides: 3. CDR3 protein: CASSYGLAGANEQYF. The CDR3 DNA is TGTGCCAGCAGTTACGGACTAGCGGGAGCCAACGAGCAGTACTTC.

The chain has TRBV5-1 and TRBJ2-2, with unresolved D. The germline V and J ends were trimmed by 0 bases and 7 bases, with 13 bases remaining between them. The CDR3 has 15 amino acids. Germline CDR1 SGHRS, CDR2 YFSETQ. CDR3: CASSLVPVRGGELFF. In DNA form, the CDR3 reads TGCGCCAGCAGCTTGGTGCCAGTCAGAGGCGGGGAGCTGTTTTTT. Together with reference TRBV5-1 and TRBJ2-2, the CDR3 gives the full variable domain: KAGVTQTPRYLIKTRGQQVTLSCSPISGHRSVSWYQQTPGQGLQFLFEYFSETQRNKGNFPGRFSGRQFSNSRSEMNVSTLELGDSALYLCASSLVPVRGGELFFGEGSRLTVL.